The rows below give T cell receptor beta chains drawn from one sample of a study of blood T cell repertoires in COVID-19. Generated by immunoSEQ multiplex PCR, the TCRdb table keeps only in-frame clones and is missing some. The sample lists over 150,000 clones, roughly 90% occurring once. Sequenced sample: PBMCs or T cells enriched from blood (not recorded which). Every receptor here comes from a woman aged 50 to 65 who had recovered from COVID-19. CDR3s include the opening cysteine and the closing phenylalanine or tryptophan. A D gene is named only where the DNA matches it firmly. Only some rows state a clone size, as once, few, many or a class for expanded clones.

size	D	V	J	CDR3	DNA
NA	NA	TRBV2	TRBJ1-2	CASSETGLNYGYTF	TGTGCCAGCAGTGAAACGGGACTCAACTATGGCTACACCTTC
NA	TRBD2	TRBV9	TRBJ2-1	CASRKGGLAGTNEQFF	TGTGCCAGCAGGAAAGGAGGACTAGCGGGAACAAATGAGCAGTTCTTC
NA	NA	TRBV16	TRBJ1-2	CASSPWTVNYGYTF	TGTGCCAGCAGCCCATGGACAGTGAACTATGGCTACACCTTC
NA	TRBD2	TRBV19	TRBJ2-7	CASHGGGRDYEQYF	TGTGCCAGTCACGGCGGGGGGCGCGACTACGAGCAGTACTTC
NA	TRBD2	TRBV7-3	TRBJ2-3	CASSLSPISSGRARDTQYF	TGTGCCAGCAGCTTAAGTCCCATAAGCAGCGGGAGGGCCCGTGATACGCAGTATTTT
NA	TRBD1	TRBV27	TRBJ1-2	CASSLRGQGTGYTF	TGTGCCAGCAGTTTAAGAGGACAGGGGACCGGCTACACCTTC
NA	TRBD1	TRBV28	TRBJ1-2	CASRMGQFNYGYTF	TGTGCCAGCAGAATGGGACAGTTTAACTATGGCTACACCTTC
NA	NA	TRBV3-1/TRBV3-2	TRBJ1-2	CASSQTLHGTTTYGYTF	TGTGCCAGCAGCCAAACCCTCCACGGGACAACGACTTATGGCTACACCTTC
NA	TRBD1	TRBV6-5	TRBJ2-7	CASIGTGLYEQYF	TGTGCCAGCATCGGGACAGGGCTGTACGAGCAGTACTTC
NA	TRBD1	TRBV5-4	TRBJ1-3	CASSLDVTGGLGGNTIYF	TGTGCCAGCAGCTTGGATGTTACAGGGGGCCTCGGTGGAAACACCATATATTTT
once	NA	TRBV15	TRBJ1-4	CATSNGVLRAEKLFF	TGTGCCACCAGCAATGGGGTCTTGCGGGCTGAAAAACTGTTTTTT
NA	TRBD1	TRBV6-5	TRBJ2-3	CASRIQGATDTQYF	TGTGCCAGCAGGATACAGGGGGCGACAGATACGCAGTATTTT
NA	NA	TRBV7-2	TRBJ2-6	CASSWRGTAGSGANVLTF	TGTGCCAGCAGCTGGCGAGGCACGGCTGGCTCTGGGGCCAACGTCCTGACTTTC
NA	TRBD2	TRBV2	TRBJ2-7	CASNRGEGYEQYF	TGTGCCAGCAATCGGGGGGAGGGCTACGAGCAGTACTTC
few	TRBD1	TRBV5-4	TRBJ1-4	CASSLAPGQGGEKLFF	TGTGCCAGCAGCTTGGCCCCGGGACAGGGTGGTGAAAAACTGTTTTTT